The next 25 T cell receptor beta chains were all read from a single sample in a study of siplizumab effects on memory and regulatory T cells. The table came from immunoSEQ multiplex PCR; TCRdb's copy has only in-frame clones and leaves some out. The repertoire holds about 120,000 clones, with less than 95% as singletons. The sequenced sample was non-Treg CD4+ T cells sorted from blood. The source of these receptors is a human donor in good health.

This chain connects TRBV19 to TRBJ2-1; 7 nucleotides match TRBD2. V shed 7 bases, J shed 9 bases, and the junction held 18 bases outside the gene matches. The CDR3 covers 16 residues. Looked up from germline, CDR1 is LNHDA and CDR2 is SQIVND (reference sequence). The CDR3 loop reads CASKNGRLEGVGEQFF. CDR3 nucleotide sequence: TGTGCCAGTAAGAACGGGAGGCTGGAAGGGGTAGGTGAGCAGTTCTTC.

V gene TRBV7-3 combines with J gene TRBJ2-1; weak D call: TRBD2 (5 bases). The CDR3 contains 15 residues. CDR1 is SGHTA and CDR2 is FQGTGA in the germline V gene. V shed 5 bases and J shed 2 bases, with 13 bases lying between them. CDR3 bases: TGTGCCAGCAGCCCTCAACCCGGGACCTACAATGAGCAGTTCTTC. It yields the protein CASSPQPGTYNEQFF.

This rearrangement joins TRBV10-3 to TRBJ2-5; TRBD2 aligns across 8 bases. V gave up 0 bases and J gave up 2 bases; unmatched junction bases: 8. CDR3 length equals 17 residues. Per the germline V gene, CDR1 is ENHRY and CDR2 is SYGVKD. The CDR3 loop is CAISESGGGGHQETQYF. The CDR3 coding sequence is TGTGCCATCAGTGAGTCTGGGGGCGGGGGGCATCAAGAGACCCAGTACTTC.

This chain connects TRBV2 to TRBJ1-1; 9 bases are a match to TRBD1. The CDR3 extends over 15 amino acids. V shed 7 bases, J shed 3 bases, and the junction held 9 bases outside the gene matches. The germline V gene has CDR1 SNHLY and CDR2 FYNNEI. DNA of the CDR3: TGTGCCAGCAAGGAAGGGACAGGGCGGCACACTGAAGCTTTCTTT. Translation: CASKEGTGRHTEAFF. The whole variable domain, filled in from reference TRBV2 and TRBJ1-1, reads EPEVTQTPSHQVTQMGQEVILRCVPISNHLYFYWYRQILGQKVEFLVSFYNNEISEKSEIFDDQFSVERPDGSNFTLKIRSTKLEDSAMYFCASKEGTGRHTEAFFGQGTRLTVV.

The CDR3 loop is CASSIGLGQGRRNAEAFF. The CDR3 DNA sequence: TGTGCCAGTAGTATTGGGCTGGGACAGGGTCGGAGGAATGCTGAAGCTTTCTTT. The V call is TRBV19, the J call TRBJ1-1; 9 positions match TRBD1. With V trimmed by 3 bases and J by 6 bases, 17 bases remained unmatched. This CDR3 has 18 residues. The germline V gene encodes CDR1 LNHDA and CDR2 SQIVND (reference sequence).

The genes are TRBV5-1 and TRBJ1-1, with D perhaps matching TRBD1 (6 bases). CDR1 and CDR2 from the germline V gene are SGHRS and YFSETQ. Trimming took 0 bases from V and 1 from J, leaving 10 bases between them. The length of the CDR3 is 15 residues. Written as DNA, the CDR3 is TGCGCCAGCAGCTTGGTGGGGGACACGAACACTGAAGCTTTCTTT. Translating gives CASSLVGDTNTEAFF.

The V call is TRBV11-1, the J call TRBJ2-1; TRBD1 matches 10 bases. The CDR3 has 15 amino acids. The V gene's germline CDR1 is SGHAT and CDR2 FQDESV (reference sequence). V lost 5 bases to trimming and J lost 9 bases; unmatched junction nucleotides: 10. The CDR3 region has the DNA TGTGCCAGCAGCCTCCGGGACAGGGGCATCGGTGAGCAGTTCTTC. Translating it yields CASSLRDRGIGEQFF.

DNA of the CDR3: TGTGCCAGCAGCGATACTAGCGGAGCCTACAATGAGCAGTTCTTC. It encodes CASSDTSGAYNEQFF. The chain couples TRBV7-2 to TRBJ2-1, with 8 bases that match TRBD2. The length of the CDR3 is 15 residues. CDR1 and CDR2 (germline): SGHTA, FQGNSA. Germline trimming cut 5 bases from V and 2 bases from J; bases unmatched to any gene: 5.

The rearrangement uses TRBV2 and TRBJ1-4; 7 nucleotides line up with TRBD1. The junction had 5 bases not matched to a gene; V was cut back by 0 bases and J by 4 bases. Germline CDR1 SNHLY, CDR2 FYNNEI. There are 16 residues in the CDR3. CDR3 DNA sequence: TGTGCCAGCAGTGAAGCTGTGGGACAGATTAATGAAAAACTGTTTTTT. This gives the protein CASSEAVGQINEKLFF.

The chain couples TRBV7-9 to TRBJ2-1; D possibly corresponds to TRBD1 (6 bases). The ends were cut back, 0 bases at V and 5 bases at J, with 11 bases in the middle. The germline V gene has CDR1 SEHNR and CDR2 FQNEAQ (reference sequence). The CDR3 is 15 amino acids. CDR3 residues: CASSLAGALNNEQFF. DNA for the CDR3: TGTGCCAGCAGCTTAGCGGGGGCTTTGAACAATGAGCAGTTCTTC.

This chain connects TRBV15 to TRBJ2-3, with D perhaps given as TRBD1 or TRBD2 (5 bases each). Germline values: CDR1 LNHNV, CDR2 YYDKDF (reference sequence). This CDR3 contains 16 residues. Trimming stripped 1 base from V and 1 base from J, with 12 bases between. As DNA, the CDR3 is TGTGCCACCAGCAGAGTCCAGGGAGTCCGCACAGATACGCAGTATTTT. Encoded protein: CATSRVQGVRTDTQYF.

The V and J genes are TRBV15 and TRBJ2-7; D gene uncertain. The V gene's germline CDR1 is LNHNV and CDR2 YYDKDF (reference sequence). The CDR3 sequence is 12 residues long. Deletions cut 0 bases from V and 4 bases from J, with 4 bases between. The CDR3 region is CATSREGYEQYF. In DNA form, the CDR3 reads TGTGCCACCAGCAGAGAGGGGTACGAGCAGTACTTC.

The gene calls are TRBV5-8 and TRBJ2-1, with D hard to call. Germline CDR1 is SGHTS and CDR2 is YDEGEE. V gave up 0 bases and J gave up 12 bases, with 4 bases separating them. CDR3 length: 10 residues. The CDR3 DNA is TGTGCCAGCAGCTTGGGGTCGCAGTTCTTC. Amino acids: CASSLGSQFF.

The CDR3, as DNA: TGTGCCAGCTCCCCTCCCGGTCGTCAGGACTACGAGCAGTACTTC. This gives the protein CASSPPGRQDYEQYF. V and J are TRBV18 and TRBJ2-7; D unclear. The CDR3 is 15 residues long. The V and J ends lost 6 bases and 3 bases respectively, with 18 bases between them. CDR1 is KGHSH and CDR2 is LQKENI in the germline V gene.

DNA for the CDR3: TGTGCCAGCATGATCGCGGCGGGGGGCCGCTATGGCTACACCTTC. This encodes CASMIAAGGRYGYTF. The rearrangement joins TRBV6-1 to TRBJ1-2; D might be TRBD1 (6 bases). The ends were cut back, 7 bases at V and 4 bases at J, with 19 bases in the middle. The germline gives CDR1 MNHNS, CDR2 SASEGT. CDR3 length equals 15 residues.

This chain links TRBV11-2 with TRBJ1-2, with D possibly TRBD1 on 5 matching bases. The V gene's germline CDR1 is SGHAT and CDR2 FQNNGV. Between the trimmed V and J ends, which lost 1 base and 4 bases, there was a span of 13 bases. The CDR3 covers 15 residues. CDR3 DNA sequence: TGTGCCAGCAGCTTAGGGCCCGGGGGTAGCTATGGCTACACCTTC. Its protein product is CASSLGPGGSYGYTF.

The J gene is TRBJ1-2, the V gene TRBV30; D call uncertain. Trimming shortened V by 0 bases and J by 1 base, and 12 bases separated the two germline ends. Germline-derived CDR1 and CDR2 are GTSNPN and SVGIG (reference sequence). This CDR3 is 15 amino acids long. The chain's CDR3 is CAWSVLSRNNYGYTF. The CDR3 region has the DNA TGTGCCTGGAGTGTACTTTCCCGGAATAACTATGGCTACACCTTC.

The chain has TRBV2 and TRBJ2-7, with 8 bases identical to TRBD2. Germline V gene lookup returns CDR1 SNHLY and CDR2 FYNNEI. The V and J ends lost 9 bases and 2 bases, in that order; junction bases with no gene match: 9. The CDR3 contains 14 residues. CDR3 in amino acids: CASSLAGPPYEQYF. The CDR3, as DNA: TGTGCCAGTTCCTTAGCGGGGCCTCCCTACGAGCAGTACTTC.

The V gene is TRBV9, the J gene TRBJ1-2; 7 bases align to TRBD1. The trim removed 0 bases at V and 4 bases at J, leaving 3 bases unmatched. Germline V lookup: CDR1 SGDLS, CDR2 YYNGEE. The CDR3 contains 14 residues. The DNA of the CDR3 is TGTGCCAGCAGCGTAGAGGGGGCCGGCTATGGCTACACCTTC. As protein: CASSVEGAGYGYTF.

This chain joins TRBV19 and TRBJ1-5; D is perhaps TRBD1 (5 bases). This CDR3 contains 18 residues. Germline V gene sequence: CDR1 LNHDA, CDR2 SQIVND (reference sequence). V gave up 6 bases and J gave up 5 bases, with 26 bases separating them. In nucleotides, the CDR3 is TGTGCCAGTAGAACAGGATGGGACCTCCTGTCCCCCCATCAGCCCCAGCATTTT. It codes for CASRTGWDLLSPHQPQHF.

The chain recombines TRBV15 with TRBJ1-1; D remains unclear. The CDR3 loop spans 15 amino acids. V lost 0 bases, J lost 1 base, and 9 bases lay in between. CDR1 LNHNV and CDR2 YYDKDF come from the germline V gene (reference sequence). The CDR3 region is CATSRDPTRNTEAFF. Here the CDR3 DNA reads TGTGCCACCAGCAGAGATCCCACCAGGAACACTGAAGCTTTCTTT.

V usage is TRBV7-6 and J usage is TRBJ1-3; D uncertain. V was clipped by 1 base and J by 2 bases, with 6 bases between them. The CDR3 consists of 14 residues. Germline V gives CDR1 SGHVS, CDR2 FNYEAQ. CDR3 sequence (DNA): TGTGCCAGCAGCTTAGATCAGGCTGGAAACACCATATATTTT. It encodes CASSLDQAGNTIYF.

The V call is TRBV5-1, the J call TRBJ2-5; D possibly matches TRBD1 or TRBD2 (5 bases each). V lost 4 bases and J lost 2, with 18 bases in between. CDR3 length equals 16 residues. The germline V gene has CDR1 SGHRS and CDR2 YFSETQ. The DNA for the CDR3 is TGCGCCAGCAGCCAAGGTGCCGGGACGGGGCAAGAGACCCAGTACTTC. It specifies CASSQGAGTGQETQYF.

This clone was seen only once. At one end the junction does not follow the germline gene, possibly because of a read error. Here the CDR3 DNA reads TGTGCCAGCAGTAACTCCGGCCACACTGAAGCTTTCTTT. The encoded protein is CASSNSGHTEAFF. The rearrangement links TRBV6-5 to TRBJ1-1; D ambiguous. The CDR3 totals 13 residues. In germline, CDR1 is MNHEY, CDR2 SVGAGI.

The chain couples TRBV1 to TRBJ2-7; TRBD2 reflects the table's D call only, with no check against the DNA. TRBV1 counts as a pseudogene. This CDR3 has 17 residues. The CDR3 coding sequence is TGCACCAGCAGCCAAGAGTGGAAAGCGGGATTCTCCTACGAGCAGTACTTC. This encodes CTSSQEWKAGFSYEQYF.